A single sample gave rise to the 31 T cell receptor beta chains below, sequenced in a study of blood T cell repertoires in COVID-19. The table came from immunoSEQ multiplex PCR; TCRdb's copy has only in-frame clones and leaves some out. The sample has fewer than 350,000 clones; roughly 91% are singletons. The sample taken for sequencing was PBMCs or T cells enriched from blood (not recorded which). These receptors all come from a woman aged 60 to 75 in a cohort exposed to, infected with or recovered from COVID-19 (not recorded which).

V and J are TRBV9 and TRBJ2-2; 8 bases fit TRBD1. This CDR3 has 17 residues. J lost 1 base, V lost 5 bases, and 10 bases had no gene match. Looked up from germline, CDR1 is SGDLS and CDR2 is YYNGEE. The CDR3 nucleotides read TGTGCCAGCAGGGGTCAACTAGGGACAGGGAACACCGGGGAGCTGTTTTTT. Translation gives CASRGQLGTGNTGELFF.

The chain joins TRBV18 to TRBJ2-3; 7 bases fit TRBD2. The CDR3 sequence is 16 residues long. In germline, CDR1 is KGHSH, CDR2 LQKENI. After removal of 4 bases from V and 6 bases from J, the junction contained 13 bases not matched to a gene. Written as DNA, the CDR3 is TGTGCCAGCTCACACTCCGCTAGCGGAAGAACGGATACGCAGTATTTT. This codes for CASSHSASGRTDTQYF.

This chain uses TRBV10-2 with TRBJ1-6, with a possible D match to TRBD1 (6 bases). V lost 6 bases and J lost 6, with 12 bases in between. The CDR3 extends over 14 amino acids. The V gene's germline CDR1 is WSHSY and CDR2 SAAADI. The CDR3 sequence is CASRIDRFNSPLHF. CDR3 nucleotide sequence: TGCGCCAGCAGGATAGACAGGTTTAATTCACCCCTCCACTTT.

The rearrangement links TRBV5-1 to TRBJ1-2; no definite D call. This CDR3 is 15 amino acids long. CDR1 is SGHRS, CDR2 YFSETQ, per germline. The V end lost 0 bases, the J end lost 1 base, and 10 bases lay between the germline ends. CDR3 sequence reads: CASSLGLDINYGYTF. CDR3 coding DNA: TGCGCCAGCAGCTTGGGCTTAGACATTAACTATGGCTACACCTTC. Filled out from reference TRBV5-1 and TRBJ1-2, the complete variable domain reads KAGVTQTPRYLIKTRGQQVTLSCSPISGHRSVSWYQQTPGQGLQFLFEYFSETQRNKGNFPGRFSGRQFSNSRSEMNVSTLELGDSALYLCASSLGLDINYGYTFGSGTRLTVV.

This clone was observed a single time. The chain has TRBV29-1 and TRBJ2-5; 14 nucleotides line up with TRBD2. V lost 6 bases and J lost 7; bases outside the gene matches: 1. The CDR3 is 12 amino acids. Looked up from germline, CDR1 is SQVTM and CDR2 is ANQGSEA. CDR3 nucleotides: TGCAGCGTAGGACTAGCGGGAGGGACCCAGTACTTC. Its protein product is CSVGLAGGTQYF.

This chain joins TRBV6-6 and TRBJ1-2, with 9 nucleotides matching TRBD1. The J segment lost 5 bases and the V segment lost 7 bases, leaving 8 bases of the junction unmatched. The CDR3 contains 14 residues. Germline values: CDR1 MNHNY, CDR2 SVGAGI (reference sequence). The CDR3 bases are TGTGCCAGCACCAGGACAGGGGATTGGTATGGCTACACCTTC. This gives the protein CASTRTGDWYGYTF.

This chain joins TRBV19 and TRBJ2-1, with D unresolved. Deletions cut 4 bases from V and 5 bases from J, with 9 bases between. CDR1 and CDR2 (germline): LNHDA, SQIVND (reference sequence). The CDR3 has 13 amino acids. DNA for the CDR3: TGTGCCAGTAGTACCGACACCAACAATGAGCAGTTCTTC. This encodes CASSTDTNNEQFF.

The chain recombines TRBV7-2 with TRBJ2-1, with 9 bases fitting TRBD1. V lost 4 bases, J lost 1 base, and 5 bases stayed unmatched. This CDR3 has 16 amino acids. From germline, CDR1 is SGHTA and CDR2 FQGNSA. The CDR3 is CASSSRTGASYNEQFF. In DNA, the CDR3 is TGTGCCAGCAGCTCCCGGACAGGGGCTTCCTACAATGAGCAGTTCTTC.

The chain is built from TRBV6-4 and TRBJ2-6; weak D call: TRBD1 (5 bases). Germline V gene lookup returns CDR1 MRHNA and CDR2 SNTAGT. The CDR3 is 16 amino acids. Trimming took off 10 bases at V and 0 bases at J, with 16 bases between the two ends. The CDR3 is CATRKGSGSGANVLTF. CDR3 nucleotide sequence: TGTGCCACCCGGAAGGGGTCCGGCTCTGGGGCCAACGTCCTGACTTTC.

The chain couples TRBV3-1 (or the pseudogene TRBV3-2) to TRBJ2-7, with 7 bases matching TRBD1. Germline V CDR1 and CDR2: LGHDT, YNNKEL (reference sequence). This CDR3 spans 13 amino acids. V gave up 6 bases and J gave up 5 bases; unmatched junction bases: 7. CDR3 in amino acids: CASSYQTGNEQYF. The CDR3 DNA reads TGTGCCAGCAGTTATCAGACAGGGAACGAGCAGTACTTC.

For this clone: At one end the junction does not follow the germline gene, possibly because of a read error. CDR3 residues: CASSPKRGSEIF. In DNA, the CDR3 is TGTGCCAGCAGCCCGAAACGGGGGAGCGAGATTTTT. This chain joins TRBV7-8 and TRBJ2-2, with D perhaps TRBD2 (6 bases). Germline-derived CDR1 and CDR2 are SGHVS and FQNEAQ. The CDR3 spans 12 residues.

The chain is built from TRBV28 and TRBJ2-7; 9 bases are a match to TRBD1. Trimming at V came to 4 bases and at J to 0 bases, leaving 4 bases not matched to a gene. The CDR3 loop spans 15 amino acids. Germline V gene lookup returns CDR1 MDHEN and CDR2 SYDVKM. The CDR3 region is CASSSGQGSSYEQYF. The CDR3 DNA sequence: TGTGCCAGCAGTTCGGGACAGGGAAGCTCCTACGAGCAGTACTTC.

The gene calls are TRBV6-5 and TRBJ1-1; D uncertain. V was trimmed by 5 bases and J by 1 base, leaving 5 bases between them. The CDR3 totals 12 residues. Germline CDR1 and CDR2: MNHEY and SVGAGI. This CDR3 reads CASSRPNTEAFF. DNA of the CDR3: TGTGCCAGCAGTCGTCCGAACACTGAAGCTTTCTTT.

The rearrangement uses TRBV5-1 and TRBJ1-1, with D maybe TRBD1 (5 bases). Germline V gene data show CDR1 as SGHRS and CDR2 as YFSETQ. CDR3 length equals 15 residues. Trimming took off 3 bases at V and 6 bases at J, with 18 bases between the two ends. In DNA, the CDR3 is TGCGCCAGCAGCTCGGTAGGGGTATCGAGGCCTGAAGCTTTCTTT. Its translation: CASSSVGVSRPEAFF.

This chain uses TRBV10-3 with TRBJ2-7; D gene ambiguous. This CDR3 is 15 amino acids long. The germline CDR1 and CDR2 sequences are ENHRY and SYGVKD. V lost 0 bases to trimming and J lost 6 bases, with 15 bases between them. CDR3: CAISESEMAGGEQYF. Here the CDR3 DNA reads TGTGCCATCAGTGAGTCTGAGATGGCAGGTGGCGAGCAGTACTTC.

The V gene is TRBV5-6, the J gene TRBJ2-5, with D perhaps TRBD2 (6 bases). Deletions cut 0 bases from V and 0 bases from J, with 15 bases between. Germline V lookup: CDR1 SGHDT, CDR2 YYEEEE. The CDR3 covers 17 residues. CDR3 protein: CASSLVYTGGYQETQYF. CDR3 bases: TGTGCCAGCAGCTTGGTGTATACAGGAGGGTACCAAGAGACCCAGTACTTC. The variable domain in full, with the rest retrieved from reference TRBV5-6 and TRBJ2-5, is DAGVTQSPTHLIKTRGQQVTLRCSPKSGHDTVSWYQQALGQGPQFIFQYYEEEERQRGNFPDRFSGHQFPNYSSELNVNALLLGDSALYLCASSLVYTGGYQETQYFGPGTRLLVL.

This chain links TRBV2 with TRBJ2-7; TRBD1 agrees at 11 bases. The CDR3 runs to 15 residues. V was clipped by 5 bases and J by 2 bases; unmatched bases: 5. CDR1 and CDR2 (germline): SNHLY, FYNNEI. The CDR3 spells CASSLSGQGAYEQYF. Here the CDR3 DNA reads TGTGCCAGCAGTCTCTCGGGACAGGGGGCCTACGAGCAGTACTTC.

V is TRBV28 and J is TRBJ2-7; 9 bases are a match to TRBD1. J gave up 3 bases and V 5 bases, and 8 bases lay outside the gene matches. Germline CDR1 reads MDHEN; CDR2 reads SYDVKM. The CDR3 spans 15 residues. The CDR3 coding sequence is TGTGCCAGCAGTCGTACCGGGACAGGGCTCTACGAGCAGTACTTC. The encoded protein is CASSRTGTGLYEQYF. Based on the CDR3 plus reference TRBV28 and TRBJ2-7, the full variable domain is DVKVTQSSRYLVKRTGEKVFLECVQDMDHENMFWYRQDPGLGLRLIYFSYDVKMKEKGDIPEGYSVSREKKERFSLILESASTNQTSMYLCASSRTGTGLYEQYFGPGTRLTVT.

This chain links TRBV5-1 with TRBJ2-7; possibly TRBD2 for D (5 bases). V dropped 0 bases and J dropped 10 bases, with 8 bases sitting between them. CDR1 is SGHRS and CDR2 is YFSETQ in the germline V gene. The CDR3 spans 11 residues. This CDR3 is CASSLAGVQYF. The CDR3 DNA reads TGCGCCAGCAGCTTGGCCGGGGTACAGTACTTC. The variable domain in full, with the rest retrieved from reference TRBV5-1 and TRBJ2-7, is KAGVTQTPRYLIKTRGQQVTLSCSPISGHRSVSWYQQTPGQGLQFLFEYFSETQRNKGNFPGRFSGRQFSNSRSEMNVSTLELGDSALYLCASSLAGVQYFGPGTRLTVT.

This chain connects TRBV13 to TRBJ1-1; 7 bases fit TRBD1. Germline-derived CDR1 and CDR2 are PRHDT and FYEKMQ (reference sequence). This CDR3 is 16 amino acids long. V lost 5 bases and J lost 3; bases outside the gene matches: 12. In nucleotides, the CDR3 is TGTGCCAGCAGCCCCCAGGGGGGAAGATTCTACACTGAAGCTTTCTTT. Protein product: CASSPQGGRFYTEAFF.

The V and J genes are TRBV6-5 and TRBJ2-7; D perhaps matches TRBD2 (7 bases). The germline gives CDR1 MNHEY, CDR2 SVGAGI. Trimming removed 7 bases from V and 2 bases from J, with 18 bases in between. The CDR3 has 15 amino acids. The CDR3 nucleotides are TGTGCCAGCACCTTGGGGGGGCATAGTCCCTACGAGCAGTACTTC. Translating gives CASTLGGHSPYEQYF.

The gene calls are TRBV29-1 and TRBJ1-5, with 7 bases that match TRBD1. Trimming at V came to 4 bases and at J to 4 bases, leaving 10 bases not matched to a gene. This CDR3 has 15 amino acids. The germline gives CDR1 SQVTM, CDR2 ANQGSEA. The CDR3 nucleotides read TGCAGCGTTGGCCTTACAGGGGCTGGGAATCAGCCCCAGCATTTT. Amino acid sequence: CSVGLTGAGNQPQHF.

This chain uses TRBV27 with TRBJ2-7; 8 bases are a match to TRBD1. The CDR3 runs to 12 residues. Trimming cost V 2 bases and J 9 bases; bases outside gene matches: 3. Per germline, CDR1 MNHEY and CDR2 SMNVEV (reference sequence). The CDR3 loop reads CASSLGQGGQYF. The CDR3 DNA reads TGTGCCAGCAGTTTAGGACAGGGAGGGCAGTACTTC.

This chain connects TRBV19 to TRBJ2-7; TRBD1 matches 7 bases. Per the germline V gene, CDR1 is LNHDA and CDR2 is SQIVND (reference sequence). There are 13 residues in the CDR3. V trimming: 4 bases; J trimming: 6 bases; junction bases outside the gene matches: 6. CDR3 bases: TGTGCCAGTAGTACTCAACAGGGGATCGAGCAGTACTTC. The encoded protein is CASSTQQGIEQYF.

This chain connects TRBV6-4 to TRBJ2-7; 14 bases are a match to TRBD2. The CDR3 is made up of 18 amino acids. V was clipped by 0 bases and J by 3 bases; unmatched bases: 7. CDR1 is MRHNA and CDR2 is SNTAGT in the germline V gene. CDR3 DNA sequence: TGTGCCAGCAGTGACTCGAGTGGCGGACTAGCGGGAGGCTACGAGCAGTACTTC. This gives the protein CASSDSSGGLAGGYEQYF.

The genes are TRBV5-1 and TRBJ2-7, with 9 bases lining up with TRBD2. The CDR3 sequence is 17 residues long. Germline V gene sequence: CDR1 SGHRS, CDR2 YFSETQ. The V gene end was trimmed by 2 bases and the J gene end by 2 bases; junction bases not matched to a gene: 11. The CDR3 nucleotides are TGCGCCAGCAGCTTTGATCCTAATAGCGGGAGTCCCTACGAGCAGTACTTC. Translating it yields CASSFDPNSGSPYEQYF.

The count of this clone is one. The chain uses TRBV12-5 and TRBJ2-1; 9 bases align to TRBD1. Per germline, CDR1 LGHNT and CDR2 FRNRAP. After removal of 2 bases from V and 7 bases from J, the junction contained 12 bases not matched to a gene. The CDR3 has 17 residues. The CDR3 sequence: CASGLSLQGAFSNEQFF. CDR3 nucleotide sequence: TGTGCTAGTGGTTTGTCCCTACAGGGGGCTTTTTCGAATGAGCAGTTCTTC.

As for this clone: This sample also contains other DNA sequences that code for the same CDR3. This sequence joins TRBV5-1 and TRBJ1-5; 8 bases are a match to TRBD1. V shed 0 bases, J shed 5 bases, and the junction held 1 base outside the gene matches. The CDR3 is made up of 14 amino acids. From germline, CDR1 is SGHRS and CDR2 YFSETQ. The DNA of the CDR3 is TGCGCCAGCAGCTTGGACAGGGGGGATCAGCCCCAGCATTTT. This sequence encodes CASSLDRGDQPQHF.

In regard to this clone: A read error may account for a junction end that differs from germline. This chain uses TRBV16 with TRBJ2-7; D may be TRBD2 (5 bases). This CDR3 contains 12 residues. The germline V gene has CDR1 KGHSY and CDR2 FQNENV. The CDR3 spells CASSQSRGMENF. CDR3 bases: TGTGCCAGCAGCCAATCTCGGGGAATGGAGAACTTC.

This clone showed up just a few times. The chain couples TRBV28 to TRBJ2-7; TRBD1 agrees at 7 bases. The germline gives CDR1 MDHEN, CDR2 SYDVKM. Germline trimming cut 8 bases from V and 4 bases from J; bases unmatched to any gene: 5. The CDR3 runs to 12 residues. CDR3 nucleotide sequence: TGTGCCAGCGCCGGGACAGTTTACGAGCAGTACTTC. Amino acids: CASAGTVYEQYF.

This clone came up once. In DNA, the CDR3 is TGTGCCAGCAGCTTATACCGGTATGAAAAACTGTTTTTT. The encoded protein is CASSLYRYEKLFF. The chain joins TRBV7-2 to TRBJ1-4; D not resolved. V dropped 2 bases and J dropped 6 bases, with 7 bases sitting between them. The CDR3 has 13 amino acids. Germline V lookup: CDR1 SGHTA, CDR2 FQGNSA.